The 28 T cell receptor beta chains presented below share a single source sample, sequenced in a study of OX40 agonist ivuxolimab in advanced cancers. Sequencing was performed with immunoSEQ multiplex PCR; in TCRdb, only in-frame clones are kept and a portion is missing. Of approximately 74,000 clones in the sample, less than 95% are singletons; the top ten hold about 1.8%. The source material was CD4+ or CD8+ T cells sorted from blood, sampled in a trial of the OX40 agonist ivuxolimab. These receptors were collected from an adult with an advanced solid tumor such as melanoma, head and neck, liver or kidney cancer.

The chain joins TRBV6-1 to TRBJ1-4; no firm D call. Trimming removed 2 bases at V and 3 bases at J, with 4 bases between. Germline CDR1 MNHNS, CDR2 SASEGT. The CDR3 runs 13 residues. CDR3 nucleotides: TGTGCCAGCAGTGAATGGGCTAATGAAAAACTGTTTTTT. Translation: CASSEWANEKLFF.

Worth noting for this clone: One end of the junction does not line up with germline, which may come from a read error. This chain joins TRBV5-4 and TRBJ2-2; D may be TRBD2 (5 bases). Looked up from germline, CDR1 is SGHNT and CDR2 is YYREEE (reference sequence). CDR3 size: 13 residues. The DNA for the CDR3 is TGTGCCAGCAGCTTGGATGGCACCGGGGAGCTGCTTTTT. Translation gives CASSLDGTGELLF.

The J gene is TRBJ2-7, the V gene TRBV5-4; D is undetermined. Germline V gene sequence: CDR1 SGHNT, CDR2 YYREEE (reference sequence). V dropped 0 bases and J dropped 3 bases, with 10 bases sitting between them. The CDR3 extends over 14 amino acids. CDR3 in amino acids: CASSLGGIGYEQYF. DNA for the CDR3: TGTGCCAGCAGCTTGGGGGGTATCGGCTACGAGCAGTACTTC. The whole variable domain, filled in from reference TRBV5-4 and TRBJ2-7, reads ETGVTQSPTHLIKTRGQQVTLRCSSQSGHNTVSWYQQALGQGPQFIFQYYREEENGRGNFPPRFSGLQFPNYSSELNVNALELDDSALYLCASSLGGIGYEQYFGPGTRLTVT.

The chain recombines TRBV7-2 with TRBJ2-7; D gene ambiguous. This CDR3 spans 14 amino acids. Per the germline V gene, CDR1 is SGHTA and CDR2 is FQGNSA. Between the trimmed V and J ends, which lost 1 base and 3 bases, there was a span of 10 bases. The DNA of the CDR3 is TGTGCCAGCAGCTTAGTCACCGGTCACTACGAGCAGTACTTC. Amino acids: CASSLVTGHYEQYF.

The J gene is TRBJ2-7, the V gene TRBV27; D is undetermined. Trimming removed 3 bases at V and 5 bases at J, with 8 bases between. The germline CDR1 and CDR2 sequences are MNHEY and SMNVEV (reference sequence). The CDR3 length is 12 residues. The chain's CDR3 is CASSFIGNEQYF. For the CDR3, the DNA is TGTGCCAGCAGTTTCATCGGCAACGAGCAGTACTTC.

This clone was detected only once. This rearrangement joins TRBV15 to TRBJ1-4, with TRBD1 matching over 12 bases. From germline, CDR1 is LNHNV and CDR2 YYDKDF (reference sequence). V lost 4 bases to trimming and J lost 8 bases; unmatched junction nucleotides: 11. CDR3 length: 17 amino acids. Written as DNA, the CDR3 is TGTGCCACCAGCACAGGGACAGGGGGCTGGATAAGCGAAAAACTGTTTTTT. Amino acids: CATSTGTGGWISEKLFF.

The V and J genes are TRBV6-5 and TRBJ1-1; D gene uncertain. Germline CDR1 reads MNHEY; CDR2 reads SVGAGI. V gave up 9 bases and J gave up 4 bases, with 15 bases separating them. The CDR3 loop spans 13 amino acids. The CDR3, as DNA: TGTGCCAGTGGCGGGGATTTAAGCACTGAAGCTTTCTTT. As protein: CASGGDLSTEAFF.

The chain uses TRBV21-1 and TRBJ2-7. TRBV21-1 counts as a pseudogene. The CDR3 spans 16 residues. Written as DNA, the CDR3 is TGTGCCAGCAGCAAAAACCCGGGACCGCGTTCCTACGAGCAGTACTTC. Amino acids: CASSKNPGPRSYEQYF.

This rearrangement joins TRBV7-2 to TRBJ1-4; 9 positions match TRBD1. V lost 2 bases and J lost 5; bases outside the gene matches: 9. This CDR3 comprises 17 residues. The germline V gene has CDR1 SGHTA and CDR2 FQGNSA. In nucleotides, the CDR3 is TGTGCCAGCAGCTTAACACCAGTTGGGACAGGGAATGAAAAACTGTTTTTT. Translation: CASSLTPVGTGNEKLFF.

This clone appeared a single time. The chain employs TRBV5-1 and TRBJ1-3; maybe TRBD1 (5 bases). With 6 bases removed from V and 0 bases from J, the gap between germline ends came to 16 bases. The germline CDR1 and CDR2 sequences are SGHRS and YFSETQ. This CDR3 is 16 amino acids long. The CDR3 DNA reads TGCGCCAGCACCCCGGGGGGAGTTAGCTCTGGAAACACCATATATTTT. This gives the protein CASTPGGVSSGNTIYF.

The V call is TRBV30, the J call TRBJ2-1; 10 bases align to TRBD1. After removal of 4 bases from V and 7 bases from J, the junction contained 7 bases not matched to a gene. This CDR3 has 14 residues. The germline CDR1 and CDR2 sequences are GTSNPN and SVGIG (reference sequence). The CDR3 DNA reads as TGTGCCTGGACCTCCGGGACAGGGGATAATGAGCAGTTCTTC. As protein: CAWTSGTGDNEQFF. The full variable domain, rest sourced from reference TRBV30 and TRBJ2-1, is SQTIHQWPATLVQPVGSPLSLECTVEGTSNPNLYWYRQAAGRGLQLLFYSVGIGQISSEVPQNLSASRPQDRQFILSSKKLLLSDSGFYLCAWTSGTGDNEQFFGPGTRLTVL.

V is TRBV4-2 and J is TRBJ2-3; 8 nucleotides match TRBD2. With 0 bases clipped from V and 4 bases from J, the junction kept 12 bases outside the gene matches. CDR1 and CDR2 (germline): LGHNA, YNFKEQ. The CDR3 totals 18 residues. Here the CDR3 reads CASSQDQYTGGTSDTQYF. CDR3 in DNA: TGTGCCAGCAGCCAAGATCAGTACACGGGGGGGACTTCAGATACGCAGTATTTT.

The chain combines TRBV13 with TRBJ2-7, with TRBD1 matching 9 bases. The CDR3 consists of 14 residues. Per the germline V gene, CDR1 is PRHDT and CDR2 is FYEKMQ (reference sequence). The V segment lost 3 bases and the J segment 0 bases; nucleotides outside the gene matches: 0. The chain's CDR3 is CASSLTGGSYEQYF. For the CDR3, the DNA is TGTGCCAGCAGCTTGACAGGGGGCTCCTACGAGCAGTACTTC. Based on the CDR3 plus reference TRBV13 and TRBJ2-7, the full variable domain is AAGVIQSPRHLIKEKRETATLKCYPIPRHDTVYWYQQGPGQDPQFLISFYEKMQSDKGSIPDRFSAQQFSDYHSELNMSSLELGDSALYFCASSLTGGSYEQYFGPGTRLTVT.

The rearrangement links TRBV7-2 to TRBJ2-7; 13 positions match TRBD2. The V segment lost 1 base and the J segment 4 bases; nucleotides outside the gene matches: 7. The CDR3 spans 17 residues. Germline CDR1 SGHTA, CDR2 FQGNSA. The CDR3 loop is CASSLGRGGLAGYEQYF. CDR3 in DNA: TGTGCCAGCAGCTTAGGACGGGGGGGACTAGCGGGGTACGAGCAGTACTTC.

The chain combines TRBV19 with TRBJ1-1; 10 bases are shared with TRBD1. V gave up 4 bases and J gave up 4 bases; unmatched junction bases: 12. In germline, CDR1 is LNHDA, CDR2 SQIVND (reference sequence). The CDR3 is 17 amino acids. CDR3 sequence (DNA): TGTGCCAGTAGTAATATTTGGACAGGGGGTTCCGGCACTGAAGCTTTCTTT. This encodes CASSNIWTGGSGTEAFF.

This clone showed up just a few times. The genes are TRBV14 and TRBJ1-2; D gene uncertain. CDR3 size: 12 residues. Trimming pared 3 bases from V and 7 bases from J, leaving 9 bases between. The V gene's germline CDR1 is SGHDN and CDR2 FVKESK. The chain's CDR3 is CASSHLKCGYTF. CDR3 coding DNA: TGTGCCAGCAGCCACCTTAAGTGTGGCTACACCTTC.

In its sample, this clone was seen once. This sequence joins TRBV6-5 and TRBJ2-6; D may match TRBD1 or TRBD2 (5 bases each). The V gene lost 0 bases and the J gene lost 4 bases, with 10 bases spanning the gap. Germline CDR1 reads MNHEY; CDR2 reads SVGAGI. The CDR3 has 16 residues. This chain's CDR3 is CASSYSRGSGANVLTF. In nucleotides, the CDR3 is TGTGCCAGCAGTTACTCGAGGGGCTCAGGGGCCAACGTCCTGACTTTC.

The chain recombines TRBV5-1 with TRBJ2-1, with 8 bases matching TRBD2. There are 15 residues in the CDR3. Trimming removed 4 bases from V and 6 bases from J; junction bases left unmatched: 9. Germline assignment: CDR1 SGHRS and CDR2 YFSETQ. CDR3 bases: TGCGCCAGCAGCCTCCCGGGGGGGCCGGGCAATGAGCAGTTCTTC. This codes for CASSLPGGPGNEQFF.

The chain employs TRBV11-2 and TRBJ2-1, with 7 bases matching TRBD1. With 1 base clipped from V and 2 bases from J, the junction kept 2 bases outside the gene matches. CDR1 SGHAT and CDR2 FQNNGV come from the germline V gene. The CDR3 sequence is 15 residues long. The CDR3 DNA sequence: TGTGCCAGCAGCTTAGTGCAGGGGGCCTACAATGAGCAGTTCTTC. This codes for CASSLVQGAYNEQFF.

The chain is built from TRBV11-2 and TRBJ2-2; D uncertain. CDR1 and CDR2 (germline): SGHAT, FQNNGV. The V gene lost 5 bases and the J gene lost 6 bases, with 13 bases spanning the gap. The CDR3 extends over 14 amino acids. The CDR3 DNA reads TGTGCCAGCAGCCCGCATAGTTCGTCCGGGGAGCTGTTTTTT. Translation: CASSPHSSSGELFF.

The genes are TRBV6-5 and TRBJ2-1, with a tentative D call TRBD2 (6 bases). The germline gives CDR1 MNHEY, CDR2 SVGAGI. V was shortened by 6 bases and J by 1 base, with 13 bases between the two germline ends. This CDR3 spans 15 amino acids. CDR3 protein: CASRKTSDSYNEQFF. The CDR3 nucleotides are TGTGCCAGCAGAAAGACTAGTGATTCCTACAATGAGCAGTTCTTC.

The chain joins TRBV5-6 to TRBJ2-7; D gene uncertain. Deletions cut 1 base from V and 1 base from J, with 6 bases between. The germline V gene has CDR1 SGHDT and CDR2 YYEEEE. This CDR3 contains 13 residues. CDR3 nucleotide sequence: TGTGCCAGCAGCTTGCGCATTTCCTACGAGCAGTACTTC. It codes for CASSLRISYEQYF. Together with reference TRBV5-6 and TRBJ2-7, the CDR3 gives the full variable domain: DAGVTQSPTHLIKTRGQQVTLRCSPKSGHDTVSWYQQALGQGPQFIFQYYEEEERQRGNFPDRFSGHQFPNYSSELNVNALLLGDSALYLCASSLRISYEQYFGPGTRLTVT.

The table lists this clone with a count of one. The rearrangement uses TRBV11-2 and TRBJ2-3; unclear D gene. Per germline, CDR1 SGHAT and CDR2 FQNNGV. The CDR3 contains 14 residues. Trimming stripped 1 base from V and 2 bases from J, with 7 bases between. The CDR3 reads CASSLVLFTDTQYF. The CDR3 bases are TGTGCCAGCAGCTTAGTACTATTCACAGATACGCAGTATTTT. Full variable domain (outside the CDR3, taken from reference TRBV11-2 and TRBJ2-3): EAGVAQSPRYKIIEKRQSVAFWCNPISGHATLYWYQQILGQGPKLLIQFQNNGVVDDSQLPKDRFSAERLKGVDSTLKIQPAKLEDSAVYLCASSLVLFTDTQYFGPGTRLTVL.

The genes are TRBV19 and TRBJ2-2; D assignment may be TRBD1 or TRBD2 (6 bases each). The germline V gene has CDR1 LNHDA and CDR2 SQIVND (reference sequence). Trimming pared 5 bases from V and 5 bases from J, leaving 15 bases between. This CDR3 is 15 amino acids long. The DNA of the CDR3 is TGTGCCAGTAGTCGGTCGGGGGCGTTTACCGGGGAGCTGTTTTTT. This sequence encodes CASSRSGAFTGELFF. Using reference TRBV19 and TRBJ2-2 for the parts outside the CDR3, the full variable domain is DGGITQSPKYLFRKEGQNVTLSCEQNLNHDAMYWYRQDPGQGLRLIYYSQIVNDFQKGDIAEGYSVSREKKESFPLTVTSAQKNPTAFYLCASSRSGAFTGELFFGEGSRLTVL.

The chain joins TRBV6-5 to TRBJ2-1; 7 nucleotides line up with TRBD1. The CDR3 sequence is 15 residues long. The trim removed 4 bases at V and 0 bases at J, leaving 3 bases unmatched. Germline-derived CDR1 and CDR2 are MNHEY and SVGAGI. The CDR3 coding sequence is TGTGCCAGCAGTTCACAGGGGAGCTCCTACAATGAGCAGTTCTTC. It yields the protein CASSSQGSSYNEQFF.

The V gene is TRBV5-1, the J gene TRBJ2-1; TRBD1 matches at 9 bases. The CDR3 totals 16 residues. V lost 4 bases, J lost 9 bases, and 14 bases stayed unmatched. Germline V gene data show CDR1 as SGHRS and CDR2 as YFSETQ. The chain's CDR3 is CASSLTPGQGFSEQFF. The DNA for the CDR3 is TGCGCCAGCAGCCTAACCCCGGGACAGGGTTTCTCTGAGCAGTTCTTC.

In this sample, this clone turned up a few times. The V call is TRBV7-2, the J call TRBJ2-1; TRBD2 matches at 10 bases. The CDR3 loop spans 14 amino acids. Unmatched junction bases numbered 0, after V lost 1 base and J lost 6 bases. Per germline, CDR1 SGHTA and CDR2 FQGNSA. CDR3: CASSLERGGNEQFF. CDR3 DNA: TGTGCCAGCAGCTTAGAGCGGGGGGGCAATGAGCAGTTCTTC.

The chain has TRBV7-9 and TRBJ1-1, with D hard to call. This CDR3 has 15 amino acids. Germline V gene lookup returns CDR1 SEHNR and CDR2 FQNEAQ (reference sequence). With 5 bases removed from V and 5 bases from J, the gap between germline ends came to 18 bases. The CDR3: CASSQEAAAVTEAFF. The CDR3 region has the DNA TGTGCCAGCAGCCAAGAGGCAGCCGCCGTTACTGAAGCTTTCTTT.